This T cell receptor (beta chain) was identified in a study of T cells in Graves' hyperthyroidism and ophthalmopathy (dated by TCRdb to between 2018 and 2020). As for the study more broadly: Peripheral blood was sampled at the time of initial diagnosis, prior to any treatment. To identify TCR V-J signatures that set the groups apart, the researchers used a discovery cohort of about a hundred patients, made up of roughly 45 with Graves' ophthalmopathy and some 58 with stable Graves' hyperthyroidism. Prospective prediction of ophthalmopathy was tested in an independent validation cohort of fewer than 20 hyperthyroidism patients and 17 patients who later progressed to ophthalmopathy. For training and testing, the roughly 100 patients in the discovery cohort were randomly divided in a 7:3 ratio. The study also compared thyroid tissue and blood T-cell repertoires from over 5 Graves' hyperthyroidism patients. After blood sampling, hyperthyroidism patients were treated with methimazole at a starting dose of 30 mg daily, and ophthalmopathy patients were treated with high-dose intravenous methylprednisolone. The paper reports TCR Vbeta CDR3 sequencing of approximately 140 peripheral blood samples: 43 ophthalmopathy, about 75 hyperthyroidism and approximately 17 progressor patients. Broader findings and caveats from the paper: No statistical method was used to fix the sample size in advance, and group allocation was not hidden from the investigators. Ophthalmopathy was separated from stable hyperthyroidism by a 13 V-J signature model, with around 88% sensitivity and roughly 81% specificity obtained in cross-validation and 80%/75% obtained in testing. In validation, the model predicted progression to ophthalmopathy a median of about 6 months before onset, with approximately 70% sensitivity and 72.22% specificity. Blood samples also contained most of the expanded thyroid clonotypes (frequency above 0.001), which suggests that blood repertoires may reflect thyroid immune responses.

Comment on this clonotype: It lacks a known antigen. A much larger clone is a single base away; this may be a read error.

Measured from the cysteine to the phenylalanine, the CDR3 is 15 residues long. Just the 45-base CDR3 DNA is kept, in frame starting at base 1. CDR1 and CDR2, per the germline V gene (reference sequence), are SGHNT and YYREEE. A patient counted as having stable Graves' hyperthyroidism if no progression to ophthalmopathy occurred over 18 months of follow-up. The hyperthyroidism patients were between 18 and 65 years old and newly diagnosed, with a disease duration of less than 2 months. Patients with uncontrolled infections, other autoimmune diseases, pregnancy or lactation were excluded. Diagnoses were established on the basis of clinical symptoms, serum thyroxine and TRAb, thyroid ultrasound, and orbital computed tomography. PBMCs were separated from over 9 ml of fresh peripheral blood using Ficoll-Paque density gradient centrifugation. Total RNA was extracted with Trizol reagent, and quality was checked on an Agilent 2100 Bioanalyzer.

The TCR beta CDR3 regions were amplified from RNA transcripts. For the first round of RT-PCR on the TCR CDR3, the HTBI primer set was used together with the Qiagen OneStep RT-PCR kit. Libraries were constructed in a second round of multiplex PCR, after which size selection and purification were performed. Libraries were sequenced paired-end with 100 bp reads on an Illumina HiSeq2000. In the source study's methods: SOAPnuke was used to process the raw data, removing reads that contained adapters or uncalled bases, had a mean Phred below 15, or lacked an exact match to the constant primer or identifier. High-quality paired reads were merged with COPE v1.2.5, and unique nucleotide sequences were defined as clonotypes. MiTCR v1.1 was used to align the clonotypes against IMGT TRBV, TRBD and TRBJ reference segments. Analysis was restricted to V-J combinations with a frequency above 0.0001, which covered over 98% of repertoires. A TCS score was defined as the ratio between F50 (clonal expansion) and ExV (chaos), using BLOSUM62-based TCRdist between CDR3 peptides within each V-J. Welch's t-statistics and random forest reduced around 550 V-J features to 10 to 15, which were used in a naive Bayes classifier (R e1071). TCRdb's own reprocessing of the public reads used fastp at Q25 and MiXCR and kept productive beta chains. Rows are unified per CDR3 protein, each entry keeping the most common DNA and genes. These V and J calls derive from TCRdb rather than the authors' analysis. This sample has about 710,000 distinct CDR3 sequences in its table, and 15% to 20% of those were observed once. In total, the top ten clones hold 8.4% of the sample.

This receptor was taken from a man aged 18 to 29 with Graves' hyperthyroidism. The sample was blood. The rearrangement joined TRBV5-4 to TRBJ2-2; the D gene cannot be named for sure. The CDR3 protein: CACSPTGDDTGELFF. The sequenced DNA: TGTGCCTGCAGCCCGACTGGAGACGACACCGGGGAGCTGTTTTTT.